The rows below give T cell receptor beta chains drawn from one sample of a study of blood T cells in healthy people across ages. MiXCR, applied by TCRdb to the 5' RACE reads, yields one record per CDR3 protein. The table has about 1.4 million distinct CDR3 sequences, around 59% seen once. The sample was blood. Source of these receptors: a man between 18 and 29 years old in good health. CDR3s include the opening cysteine and the closing phenylalanine or tryptophan. Fields, in order: J gene, D gene, clone size, V gene, CDR3 protein, CDR3 DNA. A D gene is named only where the DNA matches it firmly. Clone size, where shown, is once, few, many, or a class for clones that have expanded.

TRBJ2-1,NA,NA,TRBV30,CAWFRPGEHNEQFF,TGTGCCTGGTTTCGTCCGGGAGAACACAATGAGCAGTTCTTC
TRBJ2-3,NA,NA,TRBV20-1,CSAKGGWVARDTQYF,TGCAGTGCTAAGGGGGGATGGGTGGCACGGGATACGCAGTATTTT
TRBJ2-1,NA,NA,TRBV21-1,CASSKSRDEQFF,TGTGCCAGCAGCAAATCACGAGATGAGCAGTTCTTC
TRBJ2-7,TRBD1,NA,TRBV7-8,CASRSGQGLSQEQYF,TGTGCCAGCAGGTCGGGACAGGGCCTTTCCCAGGAGCAGTACTTC
TRBJ1-4,NA,NA,TRBV7-9,CASSSGAGEKLFF,TGTGCCAGCAGCTCCGGGGCGGGTGAAAAACTGTTTTTT
TRBJ1-2,NA,NA,TRBV11-2,CASSLAAAGNPYGYTF,TGTGCCAGCAGCTTAGCGGCTGCGGGGAATCCCTATGGCTACACCTTC
TRBJ2-7,NA,NA,TRBV4-1,CASSHGPPGSSYEQYF,TGCGCCAGCAGCCACGGACCCCCGGGAAGCTCCTACGAGCAGTACTTC
TRBJ2-7,NA,few,TRBV28,CASSFQGLAYEQYF,TGTGCCAGCAGTTTTCAGGGGTTGGCCTACGAGCAGTACTTC
TRBJ1-1,NA,few,TRBV29-1,CSVASTGNTEAFF,TGCAGCGTTGCATCCACAGGGAACACTGAAGCTTTCTTT
TRBJ2-4,NA,few,TRBV20-1,CSASVLNKNIQYF,TGCAGTGCTAGTGTGTTAAACAAAAACATTCAGTACTTC